A single sample is the source of the 17 T cell receptor beta chains below, sequenced in a study of blood T cell repertoires in COVID-19. Sequenced by immunoSEQ multiplex PCR; TCRdb stores in-frame clones only, minus some. The sample lists tens of thousands of clones, approximately 80% occurring once. Sequencing input: peripheral blood. All receptors derive from an elderly woman with acute or convalescent COVID-19.

CDR3 in amino acids: CASSNGVGGSEQYF. CDR3 coding DNA: TGTGCCAGCAGTAACGGGGTGGGAGGGTCTGAGCAGTACTTC. The chain employs TRBV2 and TRBJ2-7; TRBD2 matches 7 bases. Germline CDR1 SNHLY, CDR2 FYNNEI. J lost 7 bases, V lost 5 bases, and 11 bases had no gene match. The length of the CDR3 is 14 residues. Filled out from reference TRBV2 and TRBJ2-7, the complete variable domain reads EPEVTQTPSHQVTQMGQEVILRCVPISNHLYFYWYRQILGQKVEFLVSFYNNEISEKSEIFDDQFSVERPDGSNFTLKIRSTKLEDSAMYFCASSNGVGGSEQYFGPGTRLTVT.

This clone was seen a few times. This chain connects TRBV15 to TRBJ2-7; 10 nucleotides line up with TRBD2. V lost 0 bases to trimming and J lost 10 bases; unmatched junction nucleotides: 6. This CDR3 contains 14 residues. The germline V gene has CDR1 LNHNV and CDR2 YYDKDF (reference sequence). Written as DNA, the CDR3 is TGTGCCACCAGCAGAGATCTAGGGACTAGCGAACAGTACTTC. Its translation is CATSRDLGTSEQYF.

J is TRBJ2-1 and V is TRBV6-5; 9 bases fit TRBD2. Losses at the gene ends were 8 bases for V and 6 bases for J; bases not matched to a gene: 11. This CDR3 is 15 amino acids long. Germline V gene lookup returns CDR1 MNHEY and CDR2 SVGAGI. The CDR3 nucleotides are TGTGCCAGCCCCTCCCCAGCGGGGGGCCCCAATGAGCAGTTCTTC. It yields the protein CASPSPAGGPNEQFF.

The CDR3 sequence is CSVDGGRQDEQYF. CDR3 DNA: TGCAGCGTTGACGGGGGACGGCAGGACGAGCAGTACTTC. The chain is built from TRBV29-1 and TRBJ2-7, with D maybe TRBD2 (6 bases). CDR3 length: 13 residues. The germline V gene has CDR1 SQVTM and CDR2 ANQGSEA. V dropped 3 bases and J dropped 5 bases, with 14 bases sitting between them.

The V and J genes are TRBV28 and TRBJ2-7; TRBD1 aligns across 10 bases. Germline loops: CDR1 MDHEN, CDR2 SYDVKM. This CDR3 region has 14 residues. Losses at the gene ends were 3 bases for V and 4 bases for J; bases not matched to a gene: 3. CDR3 sequence (DNA): TGTGCCAGCAGTTTCGGGGACAGGGGTTACGAGCAGTACTTC. Its protein is CASSFGDRGYEQYF. Drawing the rest from reference TRBV28 and TRBJ2-7, the complete variable domain is DVKVTQSSRYLVKRTGEKVFLECVQDMDHENMFWYRQDPGLGLRLIYFSYDVKMKEKGDIPEGYSVSREKKERFSLILESASTNQTSMYLCASSFGDRGYEQYFGPGTRLTVT.

DNA of the CDR3: TGTGCCAGCAGTCCCCCAGGGGCGGACGAGCAGTACTTC. The encoded protein is CASSPPGADEQYF. The V and J genes are TRBV3-1 (or the pseudogene TRBV3-2) and TRBJ2-7, with a weak D call TRBD1 (6 bases). CDR1 is LGHDT, CDR2 YNNKEL, per germline (reference sequence). The V end lost 6 bases, the J end lost 5 bases, and 14 bases lay between the germline ends. The CDR3 is 13 amino acids.

The rearrangement joins TRBV6-5 to TRBJ2-3; TRBD1 matches at 9 bases. The germline gives CDR1 MNHEY, CDR2 SVGAGI. The CDR3 spans 14 residues. Trimming cost V 9 bases and J 3 bases; bases outside gene matches: 7. CDR3 sequence reads: CASGVGQGTDTQYF. The DNA for the CDR3 is TGTGCCAGTGGTGTGGGACAGGGAACAGATACGCAGTATTTT.

This clone was recorded once. The rearrangement joins TRBV11-2 to TRBJ2-1, with no clear D. The germline gives CDR1 SGHAT, CDR2 FQNNGV. This CDR3 comprises 13 residues. V lost 5 bases and J 6 bases, leaving 11 bases between the germline ends. This CDR3 is CASSPNAVNEQFF. The CDR3 coding sequence is TGTGCCAGCAGCCCCAATGCGGTCAATGAGCAGTTCTTC.

The V and J genes are TRBV5-4 and TRBJ1-2, with D tentatively TRBD1 (5 bases). CDR1 is SGHNT and CDR2 is YYREEE in the germline V gene (reference sequence). This CDR3 has 15 amino acids. V dropped 3 bases and J dropped 7 bases, with 19 bases sitting between them. CDR3 region: CASSSAVQGIPGYTF. The CDR3, as DNA: TGTGCCAGCAGCTCTGCCGTCCAGGGAATCCCTGGCTACACCTTC.

This chain connects TRBV6-2 or TRBV6-3 to TRBJ2-7, with D perhaps matching TRBD1 (5 bases). Germline CDR1 reads MNHEY; CDR2 reads SVGEGT. V shed 0 bases and J shed 4 bases, with 16 bases lying between them. The CDR3 is made up of 16 amino acids. Written as DNA, the CDR3 is TGTGCCAGCAGTTACTCGGACACTATGTTGATTTACGAGCAGTACTTC. Protein: CASSYSDTMLIYEQYF.

This chain links TRBV5-1 with TRBJ1-3; 8 bases fit TRBD1. The CDR3 spans 16 residues. V shed 4 bases, J shed 3 bases, and the junction held 9 bases outside the gene matches. Germline CDR1 SGHRS, CDR2 YFSETQ. CDR3 region: CASSITGTGFGNTIYF. The CDR3 DNA reads TGCGCCAGCAGCATCACCGGGACAGGCTTTGGAAACACCATATATTTT. Full variable domain (rest looked up from reference TRBV5-1 and TRBJ1-3): KAGVTQTPRYLIKTRGQQVTLSCSPISGHRSVSWYQQTPGQGLQFLFEYFSETQRNKGNFPGRFSGRQFSNSRSEMNVSTLELGDSALYLCASSITGTGFGNTIYFGEGSWLTVV.

This clone was picked up a small number of times. V gene TRBV6-6 combines with J gene TRBJ2-7, with a tentative D call TRBD2 (6 bases). CDR3 length: 17 residues. Trimming took off 5 bases at V and 3 bases at J, with 23 bases between the two ends. The germline gives CDR1 MNHNY, CDR2 SVGAGI (reference sequence). CDR3 sequence: CASSRRAGPNAVYEQYF. Here the CDR3 DNA reads TGTGCCAGCAGTCGGAGGGCTGGACCCAATGCGGTCTACGAGCAGTACTTC.

This chain links TRBV4-1 with TRBJ1-3; D gene uncertain. The germline V gene has CDR1 MGHRA and CDR2 YSYEKL. V gave up 5 bases and J gave up 0 bases, with 14 bases separating them. The CDR3 runs to 16 residues. CDR3 in DNA: TGCGCCAGCAGCAAAAGCAACTCCTTCTCTGGAAACACCATATATTTT. Encoded protein: CASSKSNSFSGNTIYF.

This rearrangement joins TRBV3-1 (or the pseudogene TRBV3-2) to TRBJ2-1; D uncertain. The CDR3 is 12 residues long. Per the germline V gene, CDR1 is LGHDT and CDR2 is YNNKEL (reference sequence). V lost 2 bases, J lost 9 bases, and 8 bases lay in between. The DNA for the CDR3 is TGTGCCAGCAGCCAACCTAGGAGTGAGCAGTTCTTC. Translating it yields CASSQPRSEQFF.

The rearrangement links TRBV25-1 to TRBJ1-3, with a tentative D call TRBD1 (5 bases). V lost 6 bases, J lost 4 bases, and 7 bases lay in between. The CDR3 totals 12 residues. CDR1 and CDR2 (germline): MGHDK, SYGVNS. The CDR3 DNA reads TGTGCCAGCAGGGGACTCGGAAACACCATATATTTT. It yields the protein CASRGLGNTIYF.

The chain recombines TRBV25-1 with TRBJ2-4, with a tentative D call TRBD2 (6 bases). Germline CDR1 reads MGHDK; CDR2 reads SYGVNS. The CDR3 is 16 amino acids. The ends were cut back, 2 bases at V and 0 bases at J, with 11 bases in the middle. For the CDR3, the DNA is TGTGCCAGCAGTGAAGGGGGGAGGTTAGCCAAAAACATTCAGTACTTC. It is translated as CASSEGGRLAKNIQYF. Combining the CDR3 with reference TRBV25-1 and TRBJ2-4 gives the whole variable domain EADIYQTPRYLVIGTGKKITLECSQTMGHDKMYWYQQDPGMELHLIHYSYGVNSTEKGDLSSESTVSRIRTEHFPLTLESARPSHTSQYLCASSEGGRLAKNIQYFGAGTRLSVL.

The chain couples TRBV7-2 to TRBJ2-7, with unresolved D. This CDR3 is 14 amino acids long. V lost 1 base to trimming and J lost 7 bases, with 14 bases between them. Looked up from germline, CDR1 is SGHTA and CDR2 is FQGNSA. CDR3 region: CASSLELRTREQYF. Written as DNA, the CDR3 is TGTGCCAGCAGCTTAGAACTACGTACGAGGGAGCAGTACTTC.